Each of the 25 T cell receptor beta chains below was sequenced from the same sample in a study of post-analysis software for immune sequencing data. No antigen has been identified for these receptors. Tagging with unique molecular identifiers was a feature of the TCR beta cDNA libraries. MiXCR, run by TCRdb on the PCR reads, gives a single entry per CDR3 protein. The repertoire holds 450,000 or so distinct CDR3 sequences, with roughly 45% as singletons. Study-wide findings and caveats: Patients had higher frequencies than controls of roughly five TRBV segments, including TRBV5-6, TRBV5-1 and TRBV20-1.

The sample taken for sequencing was blood. All receptors derive from a girl aged 10-17 years with multiple sclerosis.

The chain employs TRBV28 and TRBJ2-3; 11 bases are shared with TRBD2. V gave up 7 bases and J gave up 6 bases; unmatched junction bases: 12. Germline V CDR1 and CDR2: MDHEN, SYDVKM. CDR3 length: 16 amino acids. In DNA, the CDR3 is TGTGCCAGCAACTCATTAGCGGGAGGGCCGAGGGATACGCAGTATTTT. It encodes CASNSLAGGPRDTQYF.

This chain connects TRBV5-1 to TRBJ2-5, with a weak D call TRBD1 (5 bases). The V gene's germline CDR1 is SGHRS and CDR2 YFSETQ. The CDR3 is made up of 14 amino acids. The V and J ends lost 1 base and 1 base respectively, with 8 bases between them. This chain's CDR3 is CASSLFGAQETQYF. CDR3 DNA: TGCGCCAGCAGCTTGTTTGGGGCCCAAGAGACCCAGTACTTC.

The rearrangement joins TRBV11-2 to TRBJ2-7; perhaps TRBD1 as D (6 bases). The V and J ends lost 0 bases and 4 bases respectively, with 10 bases between them. CDR3 length equals 14 residues. Germline CDR1 SGHAT, CDR2 FQNNGV. Here the CDR3 DNA reads TGTGCCAGCAGCTTAGAACAGGGTGGGTACGAGCAGTACTTC. Translating it yields CASSLEQGGYEQYF.

This chain joins TRBV5-1 and TRBJ1-2, with a possible D match to TRBD1 (5 bases). The CDR3 has 14 amino acids. The V and J ends lost 0 bases and 5 bases respectively, with 11 bases between them. The germline gives CDR1 SGHRS, CDR2 YFSETQ. The CDR3: CASSLVGEEYGYTF. The CDR3 bases are TGCGCCAGCAGCTTGGTGGGGGAGGAATATGGCTACACCTTC.

V and J are TRBV28 and TRBJ1-1; 11 bases line up with TRBD1. Germline trimming cut 5 bases from V and 4 bases from J; bases unmatched to any gene: 12. The CDR3 length is 17 residues. CDR1 MDHEN and CDR2 SYDVKM come from the germline V gene. The DNA of the CDR3 is TGTGCCAGCAGTCCCCTAGGGACAGGGGGATCTATCACTGAAGCTTTCTTT. Translation gives CASSPLGTGGSITEAFF. The full variable domain, rest sourced from reference TRBV28 and TRBJ1-1, is DVKVTQSSRYLVKRTGEKVFLECVQDMDHENMFWYRQDPGLGLRLIYFSYDVKMKEKGDIPEGYSVSREKKERFSLILESASTNQTSMYLCASSPLGTGGSITEAFFGQGTRLTVV.

The rearrangement links TRBV7-6 to TRBJ2-3; tentatively, D is TRBD2 (5 bases). CDR3 length: 12 amino acids. The germline V gene has CDR1 SGHVS and CDR2 FNYEAQ. V dropped 1 base and J dropped 11 bases, with 10 bases sitting between them. Written as DNA, the CDR3 is TGTGCCAGCAGCTTAGTCGGGGAAATGCAGTATTTT. Its translation is CASSLVGEMQYF.

This clonotype turned up a few times. This chain connects TRBV28 to TRBJ2-1; D may be TRBD2 (5 bases). Deletions cut 6 bases from V and 0 bases from J, with 12 bases between. The germline V gene encodes CDR1 MDHEN and CDR2 SYDVKM. The CDR3 has 15 amino acids. Here the CDR3 DNA reads TGTGCCAGCAGGGGAGCGGTCAGCTCCTACAATGAGCAGTTCTTC. This encodes CASRGAVSSYNEQFF.

The J gene is TRBJ2-1, the V gene TRBV5-5; TRBD1 agrees at 8 bases. In germline, CDR1 is SGHKS, CDR2 YYEKEE (reference sequence). The CDR3 sequence is 13 residues long. After removal of 7 bases from V and 7 bases from J, the junction contained 7 bases not matched to a gene. CDR3: CASGRQGRNEQFF. The CDR3 DNA is TGTGCCAGCGGACGACAGGGGAGGAATGAGCAGTTCTTC.

V is TRBV25-1 and J is TRBJ2-7; 8 nucleotides line up with TRBD2. The CDR3 has 15 residues. With V trimmed by 0 bases and J by 0 bases, 1 base remained unmatched. Germline-derived CDR1 and CDR2 are MGHDK and SYGVNS. CDR3 coding DNA: TGTGCCAGCAGTGAATACGGGGGGGACTCCTACGAGCAGTACTTC. Its translation is CASSEYGGDSYEQYF.

V gene TRBV2 combines with J gene TRBJ1-2, with D hard to call. The V gene's germline CDR1 is SNHLY and CDR2 FYNNEI. V was trimmed by 8 bases and J by 4 bases, leaving 8 bases between them. This CDR3 is built from 11 residues. The CDR3 region is CASGVGYGYTF. As DNA, the CDR3 is TGTGCCAGCGGGGTGGGCTATGGCTACACCTTC.

The V call is TRBV13, the J call TRBJ2-3; 7 bases fit TRBD1. This CDR3 comprises 17 residues. Per germline, CDR1 PRHDT and CDR2 FYEKMQ (reference sequence). Trimming at V came to 6 bases and at J to 0 bases, leaving 12 bases not matched to a gene. CDR3 in DNA: TGTGCCAGCAGAAAAAACCGGGACAGAGAAAGCACAGATACGCAGTATTTT. Residues: CASRKNRDRESTDTQYF.

The rearrangement links TRBV28 to TRBJ2-6; TRBD1 agrees at 8 bases. From germline, CDR1 is MDHEN and CDR2 SYDVKM. The trim removed 5 bases at V and 3 bases at J, leaving 15 bases unmatched. This CDR3 contains 19 residues. The CDR3 sequence is CASSPPRTGKNGGANVLTF. The CDR3 DNA reads as TGTGCCAGCAGTCCCCCGAGGACAGGGAAAAATGGTGGGGCCAACGTCCTGACTTTC.

V gene TRBV6-6 combines with J gene TRBJ1-1, with no clear D. The CDR3 has 13 amino acids. In germline, CDR1 is MNHNY, CDR2 SVGAGI (reference sequence). V lost 6 bases, J lost 4 bases, and 12 bases lay in between. CDR3 amino acids: CASSSRRSTEAFF. CDR3 DNA sequence: TGTGCCAGCAGCTCACGGAGGAGCACTGAAGCTTTCTTT.

The J gene is TRBJ2-4, the V gene TRBV6-5, with D tentatively TRBD2 (6 bases). This CDR3 has 16 residues. CDR1 MNHEY and CDR2 SVGAGI come from the germline V gene. Trimming removed 2 bases at V and 6 bases at J, with 17 bases between. The CDR3 nucleotides are TGTGCCAGCAGTTACGGTAGCGGAAATATGGGAAACATTCAGTACTTC. Encoded protein: CASSYGSGNMGNIQYF.

V and J are TRBV7-2 and TRBJ2-1; 8 positions agree with TRBD2. Unmatched junction bases numbered 6, after V lost 4 bases and J lost 4 bases. Germline assignment: CDR1 SGHTA and CDR2 FQGNSA. The CDR3 is 15 residues long. CDR3 region: CASSSSGSLYNEQFF. The CDR3 nucleotides are TGTGCCAGCAGCTCGAGCGGGAGCTTATACAATGAGCAGTTCTTC.

In its sample, this clonotype was seen once. V and J are TRBV7-9 and TRBJ1-1; 9 bases line up with TRBD1. The germline V gene encodes CDR1 SEHNR and CDR2 FQNEAQ (reference sequence). This CDR3 spans 17 amino acids. Losses at the gene ends were 5 bases for V and 7 bases for J; bases not matched to a gene: 17. CDR3 protein: CASSSATPGQGRLEAFF. For the CDR3, the DNA is TGTGCCAGCAGCAGTGCCACGCCGGGACAGGGCCGACTTGAAGCTTTCTTT.

This clonotype was seen a few times. This sequence joins TRBV25-1 and TRBJ2-1, with D possibly TRBD1 on 5 matching bases. With the DNA end fitting TRBJ2-7 better, the J assignment may be wrong. The germline V gene has CDR1 MGHDK and CDR2 SYGVNS. This CDR3 comprises 15 residues. The CDR3 region has the DNA TGTGCCAGCAGTGAAACCAGGGTCGCATACAATGAGCAGTACTTC. This codes for CASSETRVAYNEQYF.

The table lists this clonotype with a few counts. The chain is built from TRBV27 and TRBJ2-3; no clear D. In germline, CDR1 is MNHEY, CDR2 SMNVEV (reference sequence). V gave up 3 bases and J gave up 0 bases, with 16 bases separating them. The CDR3 length is 17 residues. As DNA, the CDR3 is TGTGCCAGCAGTTTCGACTGGGGAATTAGCAGCACAGATACGCAGTATTTT. It encodes CASSFDWGISSTDTQYF.

The rearrangement uses TRBV27 and TRBJ1-6, with D possibly matching TRBD1 (5 bases). Germline CDR1 is MNHEY and CDR2 is SMNVEV (reference sequence). V was clipped by 2 bases and J by 4 bases, with 9 bases between them. This CDR3 has 15 amino acids. CDR3 nucleotide sequence: TGTGCCAGCAGTTTAGAGACAGTGTATAATTCACCCCTCCACTTT. This encodes CASSLETVYNSPLHF.

The rearrangement links TRBV6-5 to TRBJ1-1; weak D call: TRBD1 (5 bases). V lost 6 bases to trimming and J lost 10 bases, with 15 bases between them. The CDR3 has 12 residues. Per germline, CDR1 MNHEY and CDR2 SVGAGI. The CDR3 loop is CASSPGGFAAFF. CDR3 nucleotides: TGTGCCAGCAGCCCGGGGGGATTCGCAGCTTTCTTT.

The genes are TRBV2 and TRBJ1-4; TRBD1 aligns across 10 bases. In germline, CDR1 is SNHLY, CDR2 FYNNEI. Germline trimming cut 9 bases from V and 5 bases from J; bases unmatched to any gene: 3. The CDR3 has 13 amino acids. The CDR3 DNA reads as TGTGCCAGTCGACAGGGGGCGAATGAAAAACTGTTTTTT. Translation: CASRQGANEKLFF.

There are a few counts of this clonotype. V gene TRBV10-3 combines with J gene TRBJ2-1; D gene ambiguous. Trimming stripped 4 bases from V and 0 bases from J, with 7 bases between. Germline loops: CDR1 ENHRY, CDR2 SYGVKD. The CDR3 loop spans 14 amino acids. CDR3 DNA sequence: TGTGCCATCAGTGGGCGTAGCTCCTACAATGAGCAGTTCTTC. Its translation is CAISGRSSYNEQFF.

This clonotype occurred a few times. V and J are TRBV4-2 and TRBJ2-1; D gene uncertain. Trimming shortened V by 1 base and J by 8 bases, and 9 bases separated the two germline ends. The germline V gene encodes CDR1 LGHNA and CDR2 YNFKEQ. The CDR3 runs 13 residues. The CDR3, as DNA: TGTGCCAGCAGCCAAGCGTATGACGATGAGCAGTTCTTC. Translated: CASSQAYDDEQFF.

This clonotype showed up just once. This chain connects TRBV20-1 to TRBJ2-4, with D perhaps given as TRBD1 or TRBD2 (5 bases each). The J call may be mistaken, given a closer DNA end match to TRBJ2-7. CDR3 size: 12 residues. CDR1 and CDR2 from the germline V gene are DFQATT and SNEGSKA (reference sequence). In DNA, the CDR3 is TGCAGTGCTAGGGCAGGGACGTACGAGCAGTACTTC. Translation: CSARAGTYEQYF.

This clonotype was found a few times. This chain connects TRBV3-1 to TRBJ2-4; D ambiguous. The J call is uncertain, as TRBJ2-7 better fits the DNA end. The CDR3 is 13 residues long. Germline-derived CDR1 and CDR2 are LGHDT and YNNKEL (reference sequence). The CDR3 nucleotides read TGTGCCAGCAGTTCTGAGGTAACCTACGAGCAGTACTTC. This codes for CASSSEVTYEQYF.